This T cell receptor (beta chain) was recorded in a study of blood T cells in healthy people across ages. General study results and limits: Among long-lived donors, naive CD4+ cells were more numerous and diversity higher than in aged donors.

PBMCs, at least 7 million per sample, were isolated. The use of a sample-barcoded 5' primer and a J-beta primer mix characterized a second PCR of 7 to 11 cycles. Every sample returned 2.5 million or more CDR3-containing paired-end reads. TCRdb recomputed calls from the 5' RACE reads with MiXCR, one row per CDR3 protein. The profile shows 600,000 to 650,000 distinct CDR3 sequences, around three fifths of them singletons. The CDR3 runs 15 residues. The germline gives CDR1 SGHKS, CDR2 YYEKEE (reference sequence). V was trimmed by 4 bases and J by 6 bases, leaving 18 bases between them. In regard to this clonotype: Its target is not known.

Specimen: blood. The chain combines TRBV5-5 with TRBJ2-3; weak D call: TRBD1 (6 bases). The sequence derives from a man aged 55 to 70 in good health. CDR3 nucleotide sequence: TGTGCCAGCAGCCCTGTAGGGCAGGGGTTTGATACGCAGTATTTT. It yields the protein CASSPVGQGFDTQYF.